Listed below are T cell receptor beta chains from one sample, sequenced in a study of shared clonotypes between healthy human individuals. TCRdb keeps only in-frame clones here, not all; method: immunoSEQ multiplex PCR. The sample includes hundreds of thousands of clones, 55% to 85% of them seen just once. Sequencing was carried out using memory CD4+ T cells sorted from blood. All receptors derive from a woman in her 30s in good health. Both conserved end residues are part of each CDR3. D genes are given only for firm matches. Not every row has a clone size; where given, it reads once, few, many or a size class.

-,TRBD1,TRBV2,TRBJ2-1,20,TGTGCCAGCAGAGCTCCGGCCGGGACAGGGGGCTTTAGCTCCTACAATGAGCAGTTCTTC,CASRAPAGTGGFSSYNEQFF
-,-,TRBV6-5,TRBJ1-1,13,TGTGCCAGCAGGCAACAGGTGAACACTGAAGCTTTCTTT,CASRQQVNTEAFF
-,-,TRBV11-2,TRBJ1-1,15,TGTGCCAGCAGCCAGGCAGGAGAACTGAACACTGAAGCTTTCTTT,CASSQAGELNTEAFF
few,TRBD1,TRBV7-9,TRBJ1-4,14,TGTGCCAGCAGCTCGGGACAGGGGAATGAAAAACTGTTTTTT,CASSSGQGNEKLFF
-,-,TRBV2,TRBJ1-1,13,TGTGCCAGCAGTATACAGGGCCCTTGGGCGGCTTTCTTT,CASSIQGPWAAFF
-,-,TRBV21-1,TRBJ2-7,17,TGTGCCAGCAGCAACGCACAGGGGAGTGGGGTACGGGACGAGCAGTACTTC,CASSNAQGSGVRDEQYF
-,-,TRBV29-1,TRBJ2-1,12,TGCAGCGTTGTTAAGGGAATCAATGAGCAGTTCTTC,CSVVKGINEQFF
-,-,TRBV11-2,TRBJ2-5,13,TGTGCCAGCAGCTTCCGACTGGAAGAGACCCAGTACTTC,CASSFRLEETQYF
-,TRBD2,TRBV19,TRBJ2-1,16,TGTGCCAGTAGTTTCCTGGGACTAGCGGGAGGACAGGAGCAGTTCTTC,CASSFLGLAGGQEQFF
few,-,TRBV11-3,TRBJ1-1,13,TGTGCCAGCAGCGCCCATGGGAACACTGAAGCTTTCTTT,CASSAHGNTEAFF
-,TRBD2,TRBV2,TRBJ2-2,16,TGTGCCAGCAGTCGTCCGGGACTAGCGTACACCGGGGAGCTGTTTTTT,CASSRPGLAYTGELFF
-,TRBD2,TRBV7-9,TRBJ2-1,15,TGTGCCAGCAGCTTAGGTCTAGCGGGAAACAATGAGCAGTTCTTC,CASSLGLAGNNEQFF
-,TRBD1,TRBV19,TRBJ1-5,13,TGTGCCAGTAGCCAACAGGGGTATCAGCCCCAGCATTTT,CASSQQGYQPQHF
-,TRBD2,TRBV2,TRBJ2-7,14,TGTGCCAGCAGTGAAGTGGTAGCGGGGCCCTCGGAGTACTTC,CASSEVVAGPSEYF
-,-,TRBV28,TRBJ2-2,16,TGTGCCAGCAGACCCGGGACGGAGTACACCACCGGGGAGCTGTTTTTT,CASRPGTEYTTGELFF
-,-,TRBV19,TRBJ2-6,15,TGTGCCAGTAGTATTTCTACCCCTGGGGCCAACGTCCTGACTTTC,CASSISTPGANVLTF
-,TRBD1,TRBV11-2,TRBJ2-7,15,TGTGCCAGCAGCTTAGGAGGGGGCCTTGAAAACGAGCAGTACTTC,CASSLGGGLENEQYF
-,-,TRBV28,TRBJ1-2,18,TGTGCCAGCAGTATACGGGGGCAGGACCCAGTTGCGCTCTATGGCTACACCTTC,CASSIRGQDPVALYGYTF
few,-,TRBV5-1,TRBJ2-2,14,TGCGCCAGCAGCTCGTCACAGATCACCGGGGAGCTGTTTTTT,CASSSSQITGELFF
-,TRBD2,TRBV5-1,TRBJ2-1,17,TGCGCCAGCAGCTTAGGGGCACTAGCGGGAGTGAGGAATGAGCAGTTCTTC,CASSLGALAGVRNEQFF
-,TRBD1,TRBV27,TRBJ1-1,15,TGTGCCAGCAGGGGACGGACAGGGGGCGACACTGAAGCTTTCTTT,CASRGRTGGDTEAFF
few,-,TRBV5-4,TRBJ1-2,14,TGTGCCAGCAGCTCAGGTTCCGGGGGCTATGGCTACACCTTC,CASSSGSGGYGYTF
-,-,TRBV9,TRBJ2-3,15,TGTGCCAGCAGCGCCACCCCGGGGGGCGGAGATACGCAGTATTTT,CASSATPGGGDTQYF
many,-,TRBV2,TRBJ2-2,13,TGTGCCAGCAAGGGGCCACCCGCGGGGGAGCTGTTTTTT,CASKGPPAGELFF
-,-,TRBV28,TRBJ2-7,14,TGTGCCAGCAGTTTACCCCTACCTCCCTACGAGCAGTACTTC,CASSLPLPPYEQYF
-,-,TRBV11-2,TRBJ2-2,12,TGTGCCAGCAGCTTAAACGCCGGGGAGCTGTTTTTT,CASSLNAGELFF
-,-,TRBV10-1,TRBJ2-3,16,TGCGCCAGCAGTGAGGGAGCGGGCTTCAACACAGATACGCAGTATTTT,CASSEGAGFNTDTQYF
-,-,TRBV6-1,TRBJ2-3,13,TGTGCCAGCAGTGACAGTTACACAGATACGCAGTATTTT,CASSDSYTDTQYF
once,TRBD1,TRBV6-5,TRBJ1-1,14,TGTGCCAGCAGTTCGGGGACAGGGGGCACTGAAGCTTTCTTT,CASSSGTGGTEAFF
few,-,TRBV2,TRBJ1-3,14,TGTGCCAGCAGTGAAGCGCTTTGGGAGACCACCATATATTTT,CASSEALWETTIYF
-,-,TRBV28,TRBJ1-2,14,TGTGCCAGCAGTTTATTGGGGGGGGCGCAGGGCTACACCTTC,CASSLLGGAQGYTF
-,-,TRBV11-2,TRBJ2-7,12,TGTGCCAGCAGGGGACCCACCCACGAGCAGTACTTC,CASRGPTHEQYF
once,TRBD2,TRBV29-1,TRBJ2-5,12,TGCAGCGTGCGACTAGCGGAAGAGACCCAGTACTTC,CSVRLAEETQYF
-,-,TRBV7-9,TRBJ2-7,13,TGTGCCAGCAGCTTAGGAGAAGCCTACGAGCAGTACTTC,CASSLGEAYEQYF
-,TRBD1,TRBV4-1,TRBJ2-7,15,TGCGCCAGCACCCCCGGACAGGGCGAATTCTACGAGCAGTACTTC,CASTPGQGEFYEQYF
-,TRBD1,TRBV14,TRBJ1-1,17,TGTGCCAGCAGCCAGAATACAGGGGGCCGGAGGAACACTGAAGCTTTCTTT,CASSQNTGGRRNTEAFF
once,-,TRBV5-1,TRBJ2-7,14,TGCGCCAGCAGCCTTTCGACAGGTTCCTACGAGCAGTACTTC,CASSLSTGSYEQYF
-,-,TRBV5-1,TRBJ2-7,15,TGCGCCAGCAGCTTGACAGGAACCAGCTCCTACGAGCAGTACTTC,CASSLTGTSSYEQYF
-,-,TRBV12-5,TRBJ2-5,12,TGTGCTAGTTGGACGCGGACGGAGACCCAGTACTTC,CASWTRTETQYF
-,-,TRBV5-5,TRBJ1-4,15,TGTGCCAGCAGCTTGGCGCCAGCGACGAGTGAAAAACTGTTTTTT,CASSLAPATSEKLFF
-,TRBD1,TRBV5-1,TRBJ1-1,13,TGCGCCAGCAGCTTAACAGGGGACACTGAAGCTTTCTTT,CASSLTGDTEAFF
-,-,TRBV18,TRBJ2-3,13,TGTGCCAGCTCATCCCCGAACGCAGATACGCAGTATTTT,CASSSPNADTQYF
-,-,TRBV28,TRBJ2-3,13,TGTGCCAGCAGTTTCCCTTCCTGGGATACGCAGTATTTT,CASSFPSWDTQYF
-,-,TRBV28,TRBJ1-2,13,TGTGCCAGTAAAGACGGGGGTGAATTGGGCTACACCTTC,CASKDGGELGYTF
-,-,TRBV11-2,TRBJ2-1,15,TGTGCCAGCAGCTTAGAACTGAGCTCCTACAATGAGCAGTTCTTC,CASSLELSSYNEQFF
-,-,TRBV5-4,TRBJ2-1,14,TGTGCCAGCAGCTTGAAGTTGACGGTAGATGAGCAGTTCTTC,CASSLKLTVDEQFF
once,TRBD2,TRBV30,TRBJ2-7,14,TGTGCCTGGAGTAGCGGGGGCACCGTTGTAGAGCAGTACTTC,CAWSSGGTVVEQYF
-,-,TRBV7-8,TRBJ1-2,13,TGTGCCAGCAGCCCTACAGGGAAGGATGGCTACACCTTC,CASSPTGKDGYTF
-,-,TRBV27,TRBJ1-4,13,TGTGCCAGCAGTTTATGGCCTAATGAAAAACTGTTTTTT,CASSLWPNEKLFF
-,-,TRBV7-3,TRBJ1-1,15,TGTGCCAGCAGCTTAGGTTCAGGGACAAACACTGAAGCTTTCTTT,CASSLGSGTNTEAFF
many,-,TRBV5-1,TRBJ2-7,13,TGCGCCAGCAGCTTGGAAGGGTTGGACGAGCAGTACTTC,CASSLEGLDEQYF
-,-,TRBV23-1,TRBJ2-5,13,TGCGCCAGCGTACACTGCATCCAAGAGACCCAGTACTTC,CASVHCIQETQYF
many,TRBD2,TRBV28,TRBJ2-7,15,TGTGCCAGCAGTTTATTTAGCGGGAGTTCCTACGAGCAGTACTTC,CASSLFSGSSYEQYF
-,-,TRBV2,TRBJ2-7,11,TGTGCCAGCGCGATAGTTTACGAGCAGTACTTC,CASAIVYEQYF
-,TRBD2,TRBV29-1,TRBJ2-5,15,TGCAGCGCCTCGACCGGGGGACTAGCGCAAGAGACCCAGTACTTC,CSASTGGLAQETQYF